These 28 T cell receptor beta chains share one sample of origin, sequenced in a study of CD8+CD57+ T cells in acquired aplastic anemia. Genomic DNA, the template, was used for profiling of the TCR beta VDJ and CDR3. TCRdb re-called the reads through MiXCR, storing one row per CDR3 protein. This sample has approximately 470,000 distinct CDR3 sequences, with less than 35% found just once. Whoever was chosen for sequencing had shown CD8+CD57+ cell expansion by flow cytometry. The specimen sequenced was sorted CD4+, CD8+, or CD8+CD57+ T cells (not recorded which) from PBMCs. These receptors were obtained from a human donor with aplastic anemia.

About this clonotype itself: The CDR3 end shows no conserved phenylalanine or tryptophan, and so a read error is likely. The chain employs TRBV25-1 and TRBJ2-7, with 8 bases lining up with TRBD2. This CDR3 comprises 17 residues. V shed 5 bases, J shed 0 bases, and the junction held 12 bases outside the gene matches. Germline V gene data show CDR1 as MGHDK and CDR2 as SYGVNS. The DNA of the CDR3 is TGTGCCAGCAGTACCCTGGTTGGACTAGCCCCCTCCTACGAGCAGTACCTC. This gives the protein CASSTLVGLAPSYEQYL.

This clonotype has a count of ten or more. The V gene is TRBV10-2, the J gene TRBJ2-7; no definite D call. V was clipped by 6 bases and J by 1 base, with 10 bases between them. CDR1 and CDR2 from the germline V gene are WSHSY and SAAADI. The CDR3 loop spans 13 amino acids. The CDR3: CASRETGSYEQYF. The CDR3 DNA sequence: TGCGCCAGCAGAGAGACGGGTTCCTACGAGCAGTACTTC.

With respect to this clonotype: Just one base apart from a much larger clone, this may be a read error. It is likely a read error, because the conserved phenylalanine at the end of the CDR3 is missing. The chain carries TRBV20-1 and TRBJ2-7, with 12 bases lining up with TRBD2. This CDR3 has 13 amino acids. Germline-derived CDR1 and CDR2 are DFQATT and SNEGSKA (reference sequence). The J segment lost 6 bases and the V segment lost 4 bases, leaving 4 bases of the junction unmatched. Here the CDR3 DNA reads TGCAGTGCTACTAGCGGGAGGGCCTTCGAGCAGTACCTC. Translating it yields CSATSGRAFEQYL.

The V and J genes are TRBV5-1 and TRBJ2-3, with TRBD2 identical over 10 bases. The CDR3 is made up of 18 amino acids. V gave up 1 base and J gave up 0 bases; unmatched junction bases: 8. Germline CDR1 reads SGHRS; CDR2 reads YFSETQ. Written as DNA, the CDR3 is TGCGCCAGCAGCTTGATTCAGCTAGCGGGGGCTAGCACAGATACGCAGTATTTT. It translates to CASSLIQLAGASTDTQYF. The complete variable domain, with remaining parts taken from reference TRBV5-1 and TRBJ2-3, reads KAGVTQTPRYLIKTRGQQVTLSCSPISGHRSVSWYQQTPGQGLQFLFEYFSETQRNKGNFPGRFSGRQFSNSRSEMNVSTLELGDSALYLCASSLIQLAGASTDTQYFGPGTRLTVL.

This chain connects TRBV20-1 to TRBJ2-7; tentatively, D is TRBD1 (5 bases). Trimming took off 8 bases at V and 7 bases at J, with 18 bases between the two ends. The CDR3 extends over 12 amino acids. Germline assignment: CDR1 DFQATT and CDR2 SNEGSKA (reference sequence). Here the CDR3 reads CSTGQLPIEQYF. The CDR3 nucleotides are TGCAGTACTGGACAATTACCTATAGAGCAGTACTTC.

This clonotype was detected ten times or more. The chain couples TRBV19 to TRBJ2-7, with 8 nucleotides matching TRBD2. The junction had 11 bases not matched to a gene; V was cut back by 9 bases and J by 7 bases. CDR3 length: 13 residues. CDR1 and CDR2 (germline): LNHDA, SQIVND (reference sequence). CDR3: CASTPGLGYEQYF. In DNA, the CDR3 is TGTGCCAGCACCCCGGGACTAGGATATGAGCAGTACTTC.

This sequence joins TRBV9 and TRBJ1-6, with a tentative D call TRBD1 (6 bases). Germline V gives CDR1 SGDLS, CDR2 YYNGEE. V lost 4 bases to trimming and J lost 6 bases, with 17 bases between them. The CDR3 extends over 16 amino acids. DNA of the CDR3: TGTGCCAGCAGCTTCTACGACAGGATCGGTAATTCACCCCTCCACTTT. The encoded protein is CASSFYDRIGNSPLHF.

In its sample, this clonotype was seen many times. V usage is TRBV19 and J usage is TRBJ2-3, with 10 bases lining up with TRBD2. The CDR3 is 14 residues long. Per the germline V gene, CDR1 is LNHDA and CDR2 is SQIVND (reference sequence). The V gene end was trimmed by 11 bases and the J gene end by 4 bases; junction bases not matched to a gene: 9. The CDR3 region is CASQAGGVSDTQYF. As DNA, the CDR3 is TGTGCCTCCCAAGCGGGAGGGGTATCAGATACGCAGTATTTT.

The chain carries TRBV10-1 and TRBJ2-3, with 7 nucleotides matching TRBD1. The germline V gene has CDR1 WNHNN and CDR2 SYGVQD (reference sequence). CDR3 size: 17 residues. Unmatched junction bases numbered 13, after V lost 4 bases and J lost 3 bases. In nucleotides, the CDR3 is TGCGCCAGCAGTGGCCAGCGACAGGGAGCACTAACAGATACGCAGTATTTT. It yields the protein CASSGQRQGALTDTQYF.

A note on this clonotype: A much larger clone differs from this one at a single base, so this may be a read error. The chain links TRBV11-2 to TRBJ1-2; 8 bases agree with TRBD1. The CDR3 extends over 16 amino acids. CDR1 is SGHAT and CDR2 is FQNNGV in the germline V gene. CDR3 sequence (DNA): TGTGCCAGCAGCTTCCTGAGGGACAGGCTCAACTATGGCTACAACTTC. Translation gives CASSFLRDRLNYGYNF.

On this clonotype: This could be a read error, since a much larger clone is one nucleotide away. The missing conserved phenylalanine or tryptophan at the end of this CDR3 makes a read error likely. V usage is TRBV10-2 and J usage is TRBJ2-1; D is possibly TRBD2 (7 bases). From germline, CDR1 is WSHSY and CDR2 SAAADI. The CDR3 extends over 14 amino acids. The V end was cut by 1 base, the J end by 7 bases, with 11 bases between. Here the CDR3 reads CASSELGGPNEQFL. Here the CDR3 DNA reads TGCGCCAGCAGTGAGTTGGGGGGGCCAAATGAGCAGTTCCTC.

V is TRBV14 and J is TRBJ2-7; perhaps TRBD1 as D (6 bases). The CDR3 has 15 residues. CDR1 and CDR2 from the germline V gene are SGHDN and FVKESK. Trimming left V 1 base short and J 4 bases short, with 14 bases between. The DNA for the CDR3 is TGTGCCAGCAGCCAAGGATCTTTTACAGGGTACGAGCAGTACTTC. As protein: CASSQGSFTGYEQYF.

This chain uses TRBV5-1 with TRBJ2-5, with 12 nucleotides matching TRBD2. CDR1 SGHRS and CDR2 YFSETQ come from the germline V gene. V lost 3 bases and J lost 2; bases outside the gene matches: 5. There are 16 residues in the CDR3. For the CDR3, the DNA is TGCGCCAGCAGCTCAGGACTAGCGGGGAAACAAGAGACCCAGTACTTC. Protein sequence: CASSSGLAGKQETQYF.

This clonotype was observed at least ten times. The chain couples TRBV2 to TRBJ2-7; no clear D gene. Trimming shortened V by 7 bases and J by 3 bases, and 13 bases separated the two germline ends. This CDR3 is 13 amino acids long. The V gene's germline CDR1 is SNHLY and CDR2 FYNNEI. The CDR3 region has the DNA TGTGCCAGCATGGTAGACCTCTTCTACGAGCAGTACTTC. As protein: CASMVDLFYEQYF.

This clonotype showed up just a few times. The rearrangement links TRBV5-1 to TRBJ2-2; TRBD1 might be the D (6 bases). The CDR3 sequence is 13 residues long. The V and J ends lost 1 base and 6 bases respectively, with 7 bases between them. Germline loops: CDR1 SGHRS, CDR2 YFSETQ. CDR3 loop: CASSLTGPGELFF. Here the CDR3 DNA reads TGCGCCAGCAGCTTGACAGGGCCCGGGGAGCTGTTTTTT.

The chain couples TRBV4-1 to TRBJ1-2; D call uncertain. Germline loops: CDR1 MGHRA, CDR2 YSYEKL. Trimming stripped 1 base from V and 2 bases from J, with 11 bases between. The CDR3 has 15 residues. The DNA for the CDR3 is TGCGCCAGCAGCCAAGGGACGGACCAAAACTATGGCTACACCTTC. The encoded protein is CASSQGTDQNYGYTF.

In its sample, this clonotype was seen many times. The chain links TRBV19 to TRBJ2-7; 12 bases agree with TRBD1. Germline V CDR1 and CDR2: LNHDA, SQIVND (reference sequence). Losses at the gene ends were 5 bases for V and 9 bases for J; bases not matched to a gene: 8. This CDR3 has 14 residues. CDR3 sequence reads: CASSPGGTGGGQYF. The DNA for the CDR3 is TGTGCCAGTAGTCCTGGCGGGACAGGGGGCGGGCAGTACTTC.

The chain couples TRBV25-1 to TRBJ2-7; a possible D gene is TRBD2 (6 bases). The germline V gene has CDR1 MGHDK and CDR2 SYGVNS. The CDR3 is made up of 13 amino acids. The V end was cut by 6 bases, the J end by 6 bases, with 15 bases between. CDR3 amino acids: CASSFPEGGEQYF. The CDR3 DNA reads as TGTGCCAGCAGCTTCCCGGAGGGCGGCGAGCAGTACTTC.

The V and J genes are TRBV7-3 and TRBJ2-2; 7 bases agree with TRBD1. This CDR3 spans 16 amino acids. Per the germline V gene, CDR1 is SGHTA and CDR2 is FQGTGA. The V and J ends lost 5 bases and 10 bases, in that order; junction bases with no gene match: 16. CDR3: CASSPGGSGERMELFF. As DNA, the CDR3 is TGTGCCAGCAGCCCAGGGGGTAGTGGAGAGCGGATGGAGCTGTTTTTT.

This clonotype was seen at least ten times. V and J are TRBV10-3 and TRBJ2-5; tentatively, D is TRBD1 (6 bases). Per germline, CDR1 ENHRY and CDR2 SYGVKD. Between the trimmed V and J ends, which lost 5 bases and 7 bases, there was a span of 20 bases. This CDR3 comprises 15 residues. CDR3 DNA sequence: TGTGCCATCAGTCCCAAACGACAGGATTTCGGGACCCAGTACTTC. Amino acids: CAISPKRQDFGTQYF.

This clonotype has only a few counts. The chain joins TRBV25-1 to TRBJ2-7, with D uncertain. From germline, CDR1 is MGHDK and CDR2 SYGVNS. With 0 bases removed from V and 7 bases from J, the gap between germline ends came to 22 bases. The CDR3 length is 17 residues. CDR3 DNA sequence: TGTGCCAGCAGTGAATACCTCGGCGGCCCTACCCTTCGGGAGCAGTACTTC. Translation: CASSEYLGGPTLREQYF.

This clonotype was counted at least ten times. The chain combines TRBV29-1 with TRBJ1-6, with 7 nucleotides matching TRBD1. This CDR3 spans 13 amino acids. After removal of 5 bases from V and 5 bases from J, the junction contained 3 bases not matched to a gene. Germline CDR1 SQVTM, CDR2 ANQGSEA. As DNA, the CDR3 is TGCAGCGTTTCTCAGGGGGATAATTCACCCCTCCACTTT. It encodes CSVSQGDNSPLHF.

As concerns this clonotype: Lacking the conserved final phenylalanine or tryptophan, this CDR3 likely reflects a read error. No DNA is shown, since the ends of the CDR3 on it are uncertain; the CDR3 is the one TCRdb lists. J is TRBJ2-7 and V is TRBV19; the table's D call TRBD1 went unverified against the DNA. The germline V gene has CDR1 LNHDA and CDR2 SQIVND (reference sequence). The CDR3 sequence runs 10 residues, both termini included. CDR3 sequence: CASSPPGQHY.

As to this clonotype: A much bigger clone sits one base away, suggesting this may be a read error. The V and J genes are TRBV5-1 and TRBJ2-7; D possibly corresponds to TRBD2 (5 bases). The CDR3 is made up of 13 amino acids. From germline, CDR1 is SGHRS and CDR2 YFSETQ. Between the trimmed V and J ends, which lost 5 bases and 5 bases, there was a span of 14 bases. The chain's CDR3 is CASSLGDSDEQYF. The CDR3 DNA reads as TGCGCCAGCAGTCTCGGGGATTCCGACGAGCAGTACTTC.

This clonotype was picked up many times. V and J are TRBV7-2 and TRBJ1-6; possible D gene TRBD1, 5 bases. The germline gives CDR1 SGHTA, CDR2 FQGNSA. This CDR3 is 15 amino acids long. V was trimmed by 5 bases and J by 5 bases, leaving 13 bases between them. Here the CDR3 reads CASSLLGVNNSPLHF. As DNA, the CDR3 is TGTGCCAGCAGCCTCCTAGGGGTAAATAATTCACCCCTCCACTTT.

The rearrangement uses TRBV30 and TRBJ1-6, with D hard to call. CDR3 length equals 13 residues. With 5 bases removed from V and 4 bases from J, the gap between germline ends came to 9 bases. CDR1 is GTSNPN, CDR2 SVGIG, per germline (reference sequence). This CDR3 reads CAWDALYNSPLHF. The CDR3, as DNA: TGTGCCTGGGACGCCCTGTATAATTCACCCCTCCACTTT.

In this sample, this clonotype turned up a few times. The CDR3 loop reads CSAGLAGYNEQFF. The CDR3 DNA sequence: TGCAGTGCCGGACTAGCGGGGTACAATGAGCAGTTCTTC. The V gene is TRBV20-1, the J gene TRBJ2-1, with TRBD2 matching over 12 bases. The junction had 1 base not matched to a gene; V was cut back by 6 bases and J by 4 bases. This CDR3 is built from 13 residues. Germline V gene lookup returns CDR1 DFQATT and CDR2 SNEGSKA (reference sequence).

The chain joins TRBV2 to TRBJ1-5, with D unclear. Per the germline V gene, CDR1 is SNHLY and CDR2 is FYNNEI. This CDR3 has 13 residues. The V end lost 3 bases, the J end lost 2 bases, and 5 bases lay between the germline ends. The CDR3 here is CASSEWGNQPQHF. CDR3 nucleotides: TGTGCCAGCAGTGAGTGGGGCAATCAGCCCCAGCATTTT. Combining the CDR3 with reference TRBV2 and TRBJ1-5 gives the whole variable domain EPEVTQTPSHQVTQMGQEVILRCVPISNHLYFYWYRQILGQKVEFLVSFYNNEISEKSEIFDDQFSVERPDGSNFTLKIRSTKLEDSAMYFCASSEWGNQPQHFGDGTRLSIL.